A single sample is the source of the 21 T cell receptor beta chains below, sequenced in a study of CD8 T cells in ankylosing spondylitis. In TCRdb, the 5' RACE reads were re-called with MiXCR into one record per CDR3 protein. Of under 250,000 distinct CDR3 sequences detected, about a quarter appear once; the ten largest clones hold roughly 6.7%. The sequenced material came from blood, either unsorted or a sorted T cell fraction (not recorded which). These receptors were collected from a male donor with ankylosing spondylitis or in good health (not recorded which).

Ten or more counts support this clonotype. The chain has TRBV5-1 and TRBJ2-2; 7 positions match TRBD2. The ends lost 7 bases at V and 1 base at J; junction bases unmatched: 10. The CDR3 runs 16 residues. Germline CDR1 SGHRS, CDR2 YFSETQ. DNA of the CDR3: TGCGCCAGCGGCCGGATAGCGGGCTGGAACACCGGGGAGCTGTTTTTT. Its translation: CASGRIAGWNTGELFF.

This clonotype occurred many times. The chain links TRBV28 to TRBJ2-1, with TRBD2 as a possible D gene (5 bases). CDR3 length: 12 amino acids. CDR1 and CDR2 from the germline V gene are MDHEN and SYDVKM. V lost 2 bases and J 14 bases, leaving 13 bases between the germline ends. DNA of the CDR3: TGTGCCAGCAGTTTACCTTCGGGAATAGAGTTCTTC. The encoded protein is CASSLPSGIEFF. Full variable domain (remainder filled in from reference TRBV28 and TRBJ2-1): DVKVTQSSRYLVKRTGEKVFLECVQDMDHENMFWYRQDPGLGLRLIYFSYDVKMKEKGDIPEGYSVSREKKERFSLILESASTNQTSMYLCASSLPSGIEFFGPGTRLTVL.

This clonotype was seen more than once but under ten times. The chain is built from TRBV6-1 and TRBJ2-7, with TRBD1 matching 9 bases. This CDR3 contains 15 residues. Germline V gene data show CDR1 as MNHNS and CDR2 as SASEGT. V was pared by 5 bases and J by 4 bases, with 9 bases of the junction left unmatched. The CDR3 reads CASSPRTGVQYEQYF. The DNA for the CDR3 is TGTGCCAGCAGTCCCCGGACAGGGGTTCAGTACGAGCAGTACTTC.

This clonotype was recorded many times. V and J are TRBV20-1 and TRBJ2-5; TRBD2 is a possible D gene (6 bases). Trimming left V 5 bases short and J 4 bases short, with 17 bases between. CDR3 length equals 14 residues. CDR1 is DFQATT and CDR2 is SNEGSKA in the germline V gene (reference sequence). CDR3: CSAPRLGERETQYF. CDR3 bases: TGCAGTGCTCCCCGACTAGGGGAGAGAGAGACCCAGTACTTC.

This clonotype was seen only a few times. The CDR3 spells CSVRSGVDYTIYF. In DNA, the CDR3 is TGCAGCGTCAGATCGGGGGTCGATTACACCATATATTTT. This chain joins TRBV29-1 and TRBJ1-3, with D tentatively TRBD1 (5 bases). From germline, CDR1 is SQVTM and CDR2 ANQGSEA. The CDR3 loop spans 13 amino acids. Deletions cut 6 bases from V and 8 bases from J, with 17 bases between.

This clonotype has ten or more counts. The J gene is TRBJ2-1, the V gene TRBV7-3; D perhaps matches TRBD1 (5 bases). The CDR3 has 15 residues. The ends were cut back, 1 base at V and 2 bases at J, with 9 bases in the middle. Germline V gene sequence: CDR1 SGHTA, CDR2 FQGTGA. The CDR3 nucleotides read TGTGCCAGCAGCTTAATGGTGACAGCCTACAATGAGCAGTTCTTC. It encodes CASSLMVTAYNEQFF.

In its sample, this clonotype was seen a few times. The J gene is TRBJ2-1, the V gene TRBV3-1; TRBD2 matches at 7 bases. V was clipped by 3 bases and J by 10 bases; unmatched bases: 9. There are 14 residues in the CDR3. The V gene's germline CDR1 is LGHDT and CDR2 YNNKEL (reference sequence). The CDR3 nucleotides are TGTGCCAGCAGCCAGGGTGGGAGGGCCAGCGAGCAGTTCTTC. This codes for CASSQGGRASEQFF.

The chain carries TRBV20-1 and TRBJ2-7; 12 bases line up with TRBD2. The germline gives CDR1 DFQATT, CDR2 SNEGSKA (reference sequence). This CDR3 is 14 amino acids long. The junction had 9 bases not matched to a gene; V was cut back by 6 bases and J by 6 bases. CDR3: CSAVSSGRVSEQYF. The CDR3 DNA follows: TGCAGTGCCGTATCTAGCGGGAGGGTATCCGAGCAGTACTTC.

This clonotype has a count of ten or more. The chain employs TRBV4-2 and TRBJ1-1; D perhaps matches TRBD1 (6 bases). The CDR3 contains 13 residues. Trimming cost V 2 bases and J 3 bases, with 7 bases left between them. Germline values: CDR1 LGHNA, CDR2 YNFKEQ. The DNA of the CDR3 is TGTGCCAGCAGCCAACAGGGGCACACTGAAGCTTTCTTT. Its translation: CASSQQGHTEAFF.

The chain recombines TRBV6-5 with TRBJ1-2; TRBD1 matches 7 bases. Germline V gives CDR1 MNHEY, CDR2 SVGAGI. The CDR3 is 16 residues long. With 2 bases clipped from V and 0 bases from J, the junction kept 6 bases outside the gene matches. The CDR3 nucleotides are TGTGCCAGCAGTTACGGTCTTGGGACAGCTAACTATGGCTACACCTTC. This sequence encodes CASSYGLGTANYGYTF.

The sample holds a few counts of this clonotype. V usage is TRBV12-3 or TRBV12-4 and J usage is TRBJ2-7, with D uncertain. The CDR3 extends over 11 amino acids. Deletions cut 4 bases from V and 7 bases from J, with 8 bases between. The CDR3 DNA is TGTGCCAGCAGTTCCGCCCTAGAGCAGTACTTC. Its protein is CASSSALEQYF.

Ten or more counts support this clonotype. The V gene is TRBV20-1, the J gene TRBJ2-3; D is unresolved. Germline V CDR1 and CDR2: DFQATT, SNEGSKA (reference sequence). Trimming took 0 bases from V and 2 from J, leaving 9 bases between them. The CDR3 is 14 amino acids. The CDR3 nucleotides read TGCAGTGCTAGAGATTTTCGGGTCACAGATACGCAGTATTTT. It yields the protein CSARDFRVTDTQYF.

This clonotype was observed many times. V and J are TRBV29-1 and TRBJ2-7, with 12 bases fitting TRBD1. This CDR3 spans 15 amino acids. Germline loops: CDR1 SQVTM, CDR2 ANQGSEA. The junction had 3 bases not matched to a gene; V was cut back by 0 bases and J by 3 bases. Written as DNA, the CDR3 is TGCAGCGTTGAAGATCGGGACAGGGGGCTCTACGAGCAGTACTTC. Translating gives CSVEDRDRGLYEQYF.

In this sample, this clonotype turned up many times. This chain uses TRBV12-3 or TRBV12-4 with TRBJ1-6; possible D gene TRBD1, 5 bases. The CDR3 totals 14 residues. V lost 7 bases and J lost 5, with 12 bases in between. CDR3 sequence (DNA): TGTGCCAGCAAGCCTGCAGGGAATAATTCACCCCTCCACTTT. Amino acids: CASKPAGNNSPLHF.

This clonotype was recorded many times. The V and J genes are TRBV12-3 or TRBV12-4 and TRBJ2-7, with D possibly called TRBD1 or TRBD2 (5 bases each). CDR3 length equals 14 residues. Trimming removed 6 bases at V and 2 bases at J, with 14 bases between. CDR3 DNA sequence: TGTGCCAGCAGCATAGATCAGGGAGCCTACGAGCAGTACTTC. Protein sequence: CASSIDQGAYEQYF.

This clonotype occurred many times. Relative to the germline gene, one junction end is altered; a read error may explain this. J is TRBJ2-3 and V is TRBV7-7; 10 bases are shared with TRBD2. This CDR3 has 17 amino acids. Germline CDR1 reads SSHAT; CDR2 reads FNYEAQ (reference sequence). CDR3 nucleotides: TGTGCTAGCAGCGCCGGGACTAGCGTCTATAGCACAGATACGCAGTATTTT. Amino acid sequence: CASSAGTSVYSTDTQYF.

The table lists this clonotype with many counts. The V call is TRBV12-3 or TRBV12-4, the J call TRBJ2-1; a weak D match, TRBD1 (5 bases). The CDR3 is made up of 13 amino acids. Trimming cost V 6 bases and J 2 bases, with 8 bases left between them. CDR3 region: CASRWGTYNEQFF. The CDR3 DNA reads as TGTGCCAGCAGGTGGGGCACCTACAATGAGCAGTTCTTC.

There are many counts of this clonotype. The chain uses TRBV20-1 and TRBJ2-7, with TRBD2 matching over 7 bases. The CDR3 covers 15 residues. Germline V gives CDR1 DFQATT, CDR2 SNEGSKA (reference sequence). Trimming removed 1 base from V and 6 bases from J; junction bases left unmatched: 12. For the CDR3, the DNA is TGCAGTGCTAGAGGTGGGACTACCCTTCTTGGCGAGCAGTACTTC. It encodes CSARGGTTLLGEQYF.

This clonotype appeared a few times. Here the CDR3 DNA reads TGTGCCTCGGAGGGAGCGGGCCCCGGGGAGCTGTTTTTT. This gives the protein CASEGAGPGELFF. This chain links TRBV6-1 with TRBJ2-2; a possible D gene is TRBD2 (6 bases). Germline CDR1 is MNHNS and CDR2 is SASEGT. The length of the CDR3 is 13 residues. The V and J ends lost 11 bases and 6 bases respectively, with 16 bases between them.

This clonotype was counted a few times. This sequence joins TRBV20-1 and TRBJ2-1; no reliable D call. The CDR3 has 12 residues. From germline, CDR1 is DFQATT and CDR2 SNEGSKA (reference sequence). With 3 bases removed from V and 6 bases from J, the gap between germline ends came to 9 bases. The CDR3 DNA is TGCAGTGCTAGTATTGGCGTCAATGAGCAGTTCTTC. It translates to CSASIGVNEQFF.

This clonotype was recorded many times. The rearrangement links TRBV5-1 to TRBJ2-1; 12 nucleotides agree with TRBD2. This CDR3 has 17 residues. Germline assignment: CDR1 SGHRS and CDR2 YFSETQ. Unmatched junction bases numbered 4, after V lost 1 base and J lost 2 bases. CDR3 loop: CASSLTTSGSTYNEQFF. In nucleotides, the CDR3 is TGCGCCAGCAGCTTGACGACTAGCGGGAGCACCTACAATGAGCAGTTCTTC.